This TCR beta chain was found in a study of regulatory T cells in long-lasting Graves disease. Study-wide context: The study counted Graves' disease as persistent given over 5 years of antithyroid drugs and positive TSH receptor antibodies.

Regarding time point: persistent/refractory GD, antithyroid drugs over 5 years with positive TRAb. There was RNA extracted from PBMCs, and the TCR library was made from it. Approximately 8.9-milliliter peripheral blood samples went into EDTA tubes. Details on this clonotype: Its antigen is unknown.

HTBI primers from iRepertoire and Arm-PCR of CDR3 regions yielded the TCR beta libraries. TCRdb redid the calling of the multiplex PCR reads with MiXCR, one entry per CDR3 protein. The profile shows 600,000 to 800,000 distinct CDR3 sequences, approximately 31% of them singletons. Study-level results: Among samples with persistent disease, TRBV28, TRBJ1-2 and TRBJ2-5 were favored.

V dropped 7 bases and J dropped 8; count of bases not matched to a gene: 9. Germline CDR1 is LNHDA and CDR2 is SQIVND (reference sequence). This CDR3 region has 13 residues. J is TRBJ1-2 and V is TRBV19; 8 bases fit TRBD1. The specimen was peripheral blood mononuclear cells (PBMCs), collected when the disease was refractory, from a patient treated with antithyroid drugs. The sequence was collected from a female donor with Graves disease. The CDR3 sequence: CASTPGQVGGYTF. The CDR3 DNA is TGTGCCAGTACCCCGGGACAGGTCGGCGGCTACACCTTC.